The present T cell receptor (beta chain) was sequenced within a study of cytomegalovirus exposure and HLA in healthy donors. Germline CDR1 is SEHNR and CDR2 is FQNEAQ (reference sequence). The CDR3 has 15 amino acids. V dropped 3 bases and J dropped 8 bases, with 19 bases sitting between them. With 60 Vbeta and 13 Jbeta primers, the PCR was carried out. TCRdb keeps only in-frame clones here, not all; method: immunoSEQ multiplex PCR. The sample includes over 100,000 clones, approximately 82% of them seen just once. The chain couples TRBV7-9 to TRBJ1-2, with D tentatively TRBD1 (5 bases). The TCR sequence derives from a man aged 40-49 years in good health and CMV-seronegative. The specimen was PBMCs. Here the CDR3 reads CASSFWYSQEGGYTF. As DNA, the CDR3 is TGTGCCAGCAGCTTTTGGTACAGCCAGGAGGGGGGCTACACCTTC.